This passage covers 28 T cell receptor beta chains from one sample sequenced in a study of CD8 T cells in ankylosing spondylitis. Study-wide results and caveats: Ankylosing spondylitis blood appeared to be characterized by a TCR beta motif of several highly homologous variants.

These TCRs' antigens remain unknown. TCRdb processed the 5' RACE reads anew with MiXCR; each CDR3 protein has one entry. The sample lists 200,000 to 250,000 distinct CDR3 sequences, around 17% occurring once. Sequenced input: blood, either unsorted or a sorted T cell fraction (not recorded which). Receptors originate from a male donor with ankylosing spondylitis.

A few counts support this clonotype. This chain uses TRBV12-3 or TRBV12-4 with TRBJ2-1; D not resolved. CDR3 length: 16 residues. The V and J ends lost 2 bases and 5 bases respectively, with 16 bases between them. The CDR3 coding sequence is TGTGCCAGCAGTTTACTCCAGGCGCCCACTAACAATGAGCAGTTCTTC. Its translation is CASSLLQAPTNNEQFF.

The chain has TRBV11-1 and TRBJ2-1; 9 bases are shared with TRBD1. With V trimmed by 5 bases and J by 0 bases, 11 bases remained unmatched. Germline lookup yields CDR1 SGHAT and CDR2 FQDESV (reference sequence). CDR3 size: 18 residues. CDR3 residues: CASSSPGTGIDSYNEQFF. CDR3 sequence (DNA): TGTGCCAGCAGCAGCCCCGGGACAGGGATCGACTCCTACAATGAGCAGTTCTTC.

The J gene is TRBJ2-1, the V gene TRBV11-3; D remains ambiguous. Trimming left V 0 bases short and J 9 bases short, with 9 bases between. CDR1 is SGHNT, CDR2 YENEEA, per germline. The CDR3 length is 13 residues. This chain's CDR3 is CASSLDMGGEQFF. The DNA of the CDR3 is TGTGCCAGCAGCTTAGATATGGGTGGTGAGCAGTTCTTC. The complete variable domain, with remaining parts taken from reference TRBV11-3 and TRBJ2-1, reads EAGVVQSPRYKIIEKKQPVAFWCNPISGHNTLYWYLQNLGQGPELLIRYENEEAVDDSQLPKDRFSAERLKGVDSTLKIQPAELGDSAVYLCASSLDMGGEQFFGPGTRLTVL.

J is TRBJ2-6 and V is TRBV6-2 or TRBV6-3, with D unclear. CDR1 and CDR2 from the germline V gene are MNHEY and SVGEGT. This CDR3 has 15 amino acids. Trimming pared 5 bases from V and 0 bases from J, leaving 8 bases between. The CDR3 bases are TGTGCCAGCAGTCCCACAGTCTCTGGGGCCAACGTCCTGACTTTC. It encodes CASSPTVSGANVLTF.

This CDR3 is CASRPGTVLVDEQFF. The CDR3 DNA reads as TGTGCCAGCAGACCCGGGACAGTGCTAGTCGATGAGCAGTTCTTC. This chain uses TRBV5-8 with TRBJ2-1; 7 bases agree with TRBD1. J gave up 8 bases and V 5 bases, and 13 bases lay outside the gene matches. CDR3 size: 15 residues. The germline V gene encodes CDR1 SGHTS and CDR2 YDEGEE.

This clonotype showed up just once. The chain couples TRBV4-3 to TRBJ2-1; D is uncertain. There are 14 residues in the CDR3. Germline CDR1 and CDR2: LGHNA and YSLEER. Trimming left V 0 bases short and J 6 bases short, with 9 bases between. CDR3 nucleotides: TGCGCCAGCAGCCAAGACGCGCTAACCAATGAGCAGTTCTTC. It yields the protein CASSQDALTNEQFF.

This chain uses TRBV20-1 with TRBJ2-1; 12 positions agree with TRBD2. Germline trimming cut 6 bases from V and 3 bases from J; bases unmatched to any gene: 3. The CDR3 covers 14 residues. CDR1 is DFQATT and CDR2 is SNEGSKA in the germline V gene (reference sequence). The CDR3 region has the DNA TGCAGTGCAATGGGACTAGCGGGCTACAATGAGCAGTTCTTC. Its translation: CSAMGLAGYNEQFF.

This clonotype was seen a few times. The V gene is TRBV7-9, the J gene TRBJ1-2; D is uncertain. Trimming took off 5 bases at V and 5 bases at J, with 9 bases between the two ends. This CDR3 spans 12 amino acids. Germline CDR1 is SEHNR and CDR2 is FQNEAQ (reference sequence). The chain's CDR3 is CASSADGYGYTF. In DNA, the CDR3 is TGTGCCAGCAGCGCCGACGGTTATGGCTACACCTTC.

The gene calls are TRBV30 and TRBJ2-5; weak D call: TRBD2 (6 bases). Trimming stripped 5 bases from V and 1 base from J, with 17 bases between. The CDR3 has 15 amino acids. Germline V gene data show CDR1 as GTSNPN and CDR2 as SVGIG (reference sequence). CDR3 in DNA: TGTGCCTGGGACCTCACTAGCAGGACCCAAGAGACCCAGTACTTC. Translating it yields CAWDLTSRTQETQYF.

This clonotype was recorded a few times. The chain combines TRBV25-1 with TRBJ1-1; D possibly corresponds to TRBD1 (5 bases). The CDR3 has 13 residues. Germline CDR1 and CDR2: MGHDK and SYGVNS. Deletions cut 1 base from V and 10 bases from J, with 13 bases between. CDR3 amino acids: CASSELGVRRAFF. The CDR3 DNA reads TGTGCCAGCAGTGAATTGGGGGTAAGGCGAGCTTTCTTT.

The chain has TRBV9 and TRBJ2-3; D possibly corresponds to TRBD1 (5 bases). V was pared by 2 bases and J by 4 bases, with 11 bases between. Germline CDR1 and CDR2: SGDLS and YYNGEE. CDR3 length: 14 amino acids. This CDR3 is CASSVFQGSDTQYF. The CDR3, as DNA: TGTGCCAGCAGCGTTTTTCAGGGCTCAGATACGCAGTATTTT.

The chain employs TRBV12-3 or TRBV12-4 and TRBJ2-5, with 10 positions matching TRBD2. The CDR3 length is 15 residues. V trimming: 6 bases; J trimming: 4 bases; junction bases outside the gene matches: 8. In nucleotides, the CDR3 is TGTGCCAGCAGCTCCCTAGCGGGAGTTCGAGAGACCCAGTACTTC. It specifies CASSSLAGVRETQYF.

This clonotype was recorded at least ten times. The chain has TRBV27 and TRBJ1-5; weak D call: TRBD1 (6 bases). The V and J ends lost 6 bases and 4 bases respectively, with 7 bases between them. This CDR3 region has 12 residues. The germline CDR1 and CDR2 sequences are MNHEY and SMNVEV (reference sequence). The DNA of the CDR3 is TGTGCCAGCAGCCAGGGGAATCAGCCCCAGCATTTT. Protein product: CASSQGNQPQHF.

This clonotype was seen only a few times. This chain joins TRBV7-8 and TRBJ2-3; a possible D gene is TRBD2 (6 bases). The CDR3 contains 14 residues. Per the germline V gene, CDR1 is SGHVS and CDR2 is FQNEAQ. V lost 6 bases to trimming and J lost 4 bases, with 14 bases between them. CDR3 sequence reads: CASRLSGVADTQYF. CDR3 coding DNA: TGTGCCAGCAGACTTAGCGGTGTCGCAGATACGCAGTATTTT.

The CDR3 bases are TGTGCCAGCAGTTTATCGATGGATCCCAATGAGCAGTTCTTC. Protein product: CASSLSMDPNEQFF. The V and J genes are TRBV27 and TRBJ2-1, with D unresolved. V lost 0 bases and J lost 6, with 9 bases in between. There are 14 residues in the CDR3. The germline gives CDR1 MNHEY, CDR2 SMNVEV (reference sequence).

The table lists this clonotype with a few counts. CDR3 amino acids: CSVEETGSSYNEQFF. In DNA, the CDR3 is TGCAGCGTTGAAGAGACGGGAAGCTCCTACAATGAGCAGTTCTTC. The chain joins TRBV29-1 to TRBJ2-1; maybe TRBD2 (5 bases). CDR1 and CDR2 from the germline V gene are SQVTM and ANQGSEA. The CDR3 sequence is 15 residues long. With 0 bases removed from V and 0 bases from J, the gap between germline ends came to 9 bases.

The rearrangement links TRBV10-3 to TRBJ2-7; TRBD1 matches 10 bases. This CDR3 region has 15 residues. Germline V gives CDR1 ENHRY, CDR2 SYGVKD. V gave up 2 bases and J gave up 3 bases; unmatched junction bases: 4. The CDR3 DNA is TGTGCCATCAGTGAGCCATGGGACAGGGGCTACGAGCAGTACTTC. The encoded protein is CAISEPWDRGYEQYF.

The chain carries TRBV2 and TRBJ2-1; no definite D call. The germline V gene encodes CDR1 SNHLY and CDR2 FYNNEI. CDR3 length equals 11 residues. Trimming pared 11 bases from V and 6 bases from J, leaving 11 bases between. The CDR3 coding sequence is TGTGCCGCCAGTGCAGGCAATGAGCAGTTCTTC. Protein sequence: CAASAGNEQFF. The full variable domain, rest sourced from reference TRBV2 and TRBJ2-1, is EPEVTQTPSHQVTQMGQEVILRCVPISNHLYFYWYRQILGQKVEFLVSFYNNEISEKSEIFDDQFSVERPDGSNFTLKIRSTKLEDSAMYFCAASAGNEQFFGPGTRLTVL.

This clonotype was detected a few times. This chain joins TRBV25-1 and TRBJ2-1; D gene unclear. CDR1 is MGHDK and CDR2 is SYGVNS in the germline V gene. The V gene lost 6 bases and the J gene lost 6 bases, with 6 bases spanning the gap. There are 11 residues in the CDR3. The CDR3 here is CASSVTNEQFF. CDR3 nucleotides: TGTGCCAGCAGCGTTACCAATGAGCAGTTCTTC.

This clonotype turned up a few times. The chain combines TRBV12-3 or TRBV12-4 with TRBJ2-1, with D perhaps TRBD2 (7 bases). This CDR3 is built from 16 residues. Trimming took 3 bases from V and 8 from J, leaving 20 bases between them. This CDR3 reads CASSFLPAGAGDEQFF. The CDR3 DNA sequence: TGTGCCAGCAGTTTCCTCCCGGCGGGGGCGGGAGATGAGCAGTTCTTC.

V and J are TRBV12-3 or TRBV12-4 and TRBJ2-3; TRBD2 is a possible D gene (5 bases). The CDR3 is 15 residues long. Trimming took 6 bases from V and 2 from J, leaving 15 bases between them. For the CDR3, the DNA is TGTGCCAGCAGCCCCCCCGAGGGATACACAGATACGCAGTATTTT. Protein: CASSPPEGYTDTQYF.

V is TRBV7-2 and J is TRBJ2-7; possible D gene TRBD2, 5 bases. Germline V CDR1 and CDR2: SGHTA, FQGNSA. V lost 1 base to trimming and J lost 5 bases, with 9 bases between them. The CDR3 extends over 13 amino acids. The CDR3 is CASSLGGYNEQYF. In DNA, the CDR3 is TGTGCCAGCAGCTTAGGAGGGTACAACGAGCAGTACTTC.

J is TRBJ2-5 and V is TRBV30; 13 nucleotides match TRBD2. The germline CDR1 and CDR2 sequences are GTSNPN and SVGIG (reference sequence). This CDR3 is built from 14 residues. The V segment lost 3 bases and the J segment 5 bases; nucleotides outside the gene matches: 3. The CDR3 spells CAWRSGLAGETQYF. The DNA for the CDR3 is TGTGCCTGGAGATCGGGACTAGCGGGGGAGACCCAGTACTTC.

The sample holds many counts of this clonotype. The chain employs TRBV4-1 and TRBJ1-1; tentative D call: TRBD1 (6 bases). The CDR3 length is 18 residues. V dropped 3 bases and J dropped 1 base, with 21 bases sitting between them. CDR1 and CDR2 from the germline V gene are MGHRA and YSYEKL. The CDR3 DNA reads as TGCGCCAGCAGCCACCGCGAGGGGGGGGAATCCAGGAACACTGAAGCTTTCTTT. Residues: CASSHREGGESRNTEAFF.

This clonotype was seen only once. The rearrangement uses TRBV5-6 and TRBJ2-2; D not certain. V lost 3 bases to trimming and J lost 4 bases, with 10 bases between them. Germline V lookup: CDR1 SGHDT, CDR2 YYEEEE. The CDR3 is 14 amino acids. CDR3 sequence (DNA): TGTGCCAGCAGCTCGGGCTATAGCACCGGGGAGCTGTTTTTT. As protein: CASSSGYSTGELFF.

CDR3 residues: CSARPNSDNEQFF. For the CDR3, the DNA is TGCAGTGCTAGACCCAATTCAGACAATGAGCAGTTCTTC. The chain links TRBV20-1 to TRBJ2-1; D gene uncertain. CDR3 length equals 13 residues. The germline V gene encodes CDR1 DFQATT and CDR2 SNEGSKA (reference sequence). V was cut by 2 bases and J by 5 bases, with 10 bases left in between.

The chain employs TRBV5-1 and TRBJ1-4; D is perhaps TRBD1 (6 bases). In germline, CDR1 is SGHRS, CDR2 YFSETQ. With 3 bases removed from V and 2 bases from J, the gap between germline ends came to 14 bases. The CDR3 spans 16 residues. CDR3 nucleotides: TGCGCCAGCAGCTCCGGGACAAGGGGCACTAATGAAAAACTGTTTTTT. Translation gives CASSSGTRGTNEKLFF.

The table lists this clonotype with a few counts. This sequence joins TRBV20-1 and TRBJ2-7; D possibly corresponds to TRBD2 (6 bases). Germline CDR1 is DFQATT and CDR2 is SNEGSKA (reference sequence). Between the trimmed V and J ends, which lost 0 bases and 0 bases, there was a span of 15 bases. There are 16 residues in the CDR3. The CDR3 protein is CSARDIVGGISYEQYF. CDR3 nucleotides: TGCAGTGCTAGAGATATCGTAGGAGGGATCTCCTACGAGCAGTACTTC.